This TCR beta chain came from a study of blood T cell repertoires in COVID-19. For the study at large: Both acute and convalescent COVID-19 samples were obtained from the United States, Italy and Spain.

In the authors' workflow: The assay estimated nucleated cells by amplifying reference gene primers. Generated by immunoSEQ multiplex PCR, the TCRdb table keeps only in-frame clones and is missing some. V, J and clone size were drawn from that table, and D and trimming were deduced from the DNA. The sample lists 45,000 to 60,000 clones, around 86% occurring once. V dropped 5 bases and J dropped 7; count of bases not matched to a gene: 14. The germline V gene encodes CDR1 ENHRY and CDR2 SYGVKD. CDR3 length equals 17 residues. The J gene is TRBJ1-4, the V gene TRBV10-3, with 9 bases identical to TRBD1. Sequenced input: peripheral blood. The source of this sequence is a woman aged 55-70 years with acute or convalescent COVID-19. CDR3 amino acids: CAISPGQGSAGREKLFF. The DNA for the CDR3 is TGTGCCATCAGTCCCGGACAGGGGAGCGCGGGGCGTGAAAAACTGTTTTTT.